The next 25 T cell receptor beta chains were all read from a single sample in a study of T-cell reconstitution after alpha-beta-depleted transplantation in children. The authors prepared the TCRbeta library with unique molecular identifiers. TCRdb analysed the PCR reads with MiXCR anew, one entry per CDR3 protein. The table has about 500,000 distinct CDR3 sequences, approximately 32% seen once. The sequencing used PBMCs from the stem cell graft donor, collected from the stem cell graft. Receptor source: a human donor who donated a stem cell graft to a child with aplastic anemia.

The chain couples TRBV7-6 to TRBJ2-1, with 11 bases matching TRBD2. The CDR3 is 15 residues long. CDR1 and CDR2 (germline): SGHVS, FNYEAQ. The V segment lost 1 base and the J segment 8 bases; nucleotides outside the gene matches: 4. CDR3 nucleotide sequence: TGTGCCAGCAGCTTAGTACTAGCGGGAGTGGATGAGCAGTTCTTC. Its protein is CASSLVLAGVDEQFF.

This chain connects TRBV12-3 or TRBV12-4 to TRBJ2-5; D not certain. The CDR3 is 14 amino acids. Trimming pared 6 bases from V and 2 bases from J, leaving 13 bases between. This CDR3 reads CASRSTVPQETQYF. The CDR3 coding sequence is TGTGCCAGCAGGTCGACGGTGCCGCAAGAGACCCAGTACTTC.

The chain joins TRBV20-1 to TRBJ2-7; TRBD2 might be the D (6 bases). The CDR3 is 14 residues long. Looked up from germline, CDR1 is DFQATT and CDR2 is SNEGSKA (reference sequence). The V and J ends lost 1 base and 4 bases respectively, with 14 bases between them. CDR3 in amino acids: CSARASRLGYEQYV. As DNA, the CDR3 is TGCAGTGCTAGAGCTTCCCGACTAGGGTACGAGCAGTACGTC.

This chain connects TRBV5-1 to TRBJ2-4; the D is unclear. This CDR3 comprises 14 residues. With 1 base removed from V and 4 bases from J, the gap between germline ends came to 9 bases. Germline V gives CDR1 SGHRS, CDR2 YFSETQ. The DNA of the CDR3 is TGCGCCAGCAGCTTGCTAGGGATTAAAAACATTCAGTACTTC. The encoded protein is CASSLLGIKNIQYF.

This chain connects TRBV19 to TRBJ1-3; possible D gene TRBD1, 6 bases. The CDR3 consists of 15 residues. V was pared by 3 bases and J by 5 bases, with 14 bases between. From germline, CDR1 is LNHDA and CDR2 SQIVND (reference sequence). This CDR3 is CASSIPGTTRNTIYF. In DNA form, the CDR3 reads TGTGCCAGTAGTATTCCCGGGACAACTAGAAACACCATATATTTT. The complete variable domain, with remaining parts taken from reference TRBV19 and TRBJ1-3, reads DGGITQSPKYLFRKEGQNVTLSCEQNLNHDAMYWYRQDPGQGLRLIYYSQIVNDFQKGDIAEGYSVSREKKESFPLTVTSAQKNPTAFYLCASSIPGTTRNTIYFGEGSWLTVV.

This clonotype turned up a few times. V and J are TRBV6-1 and TRBJ1-5, with 11 bases that match TRBD1. Germline CDR1 reads MNHNS; CDR2 reads SASEGT. There are 17 residues in the CDR3. After removal of 4 bases from V and 6 bases from J, the junction contained 11 bases not matched to a gene. The CDR3 DNA follows: TGTGCCAGCAGTGTTAGGACAGGGGGCGCTTTGTCTCAGCCCCAGCATTTT. Translating gives CASSVRTGGALSQPQHF.

This clonotype has only a few counts. V and J are TRBV4-2 and TRBJ1-2; D gene ambiguous. The V end was cut by 1 base, the J end by 6 bases, with 12 bases between. CDR1 is LGHNA and CDR2 is YNFKEQ in the germline V gene. This CDR3 has 14 residues. The CDR3 DNA is TGTGCCAGCAGCCAAGCCCTGGACCTCGATGGCTACACCTTC. It codes for CASSQALDLDGYTF.

This clonotype was observed a single time. The V and J genes are TRBV28 and TRBJ1-1; a possible D gene is TRBD1 (6 bases). Trimming shortened V by 6 bases and J by 2 bases, and 16 bases separated the two germline ends. Germline CDR1 MDHEN, CDR2 SYDVKM. The CDR3 length is 15 residues. As DNA, the CDR3 is TGTGCCAGCAGCCCGGAAAGGGGGGTAAACACTGAAGCTTTCTTT. The encoded protein is CASSPERGVNTEAFF. Based on the CDR3 plus reference TRBV28 and TRBJ1-1, the full variable domain is DVKVTQSSRYLVKRTGEKVFLECVQDMDHENMFWYRQDPGLGLRLIYFSYDVKMKEKGDIPEGYSVSREKKERFSLILESASTNQTSMYLCASSPERGVNTEAFFGQGTRLTVV.

A few counts support this clonotype. The rearrangement links TRBV10-3 to TRBJ2-2; 8 nucleotides align to TRBD1. Trimming took 8 bases from V and 0 from J; bases not matched to a gene: 11. The CDR3 sequence is 17 residues long. CDR1 and CDR2 (germline): ENHRY, SYGVKD. Written as DNA, the CDR3 is TGTGCCATCCCCTCCGGCAGGGGGCCCGCGAACACCGGGGAGCTGTTTTTT. This codes for CAIPSGRGPANTGELFF.

V gene TRBV18 combines with J gene TRBJ1-1; D unclear. The V end lost 1 base, the J end lost 7 bases, and 10 bases lay between the germline ends. CDR1 is KGHSH, CDR2 LQKENI, per germline. The CDR3 consists of 13 residues. In nucleotides, the CDR3 is TGTGCCAGCTCACCACTTTCAGGTTATGAAGCTTTCTTT. This encodes CASSPLSGYEAFF.

Only a few counts were recorded for this clonotype. The chain uses TRBV9 and TRBJ2-3, with 7 bases identical to TRBD2. The junction had 10 bases not matched to a gene; V was cut back by 2 bases and J by 4 bases. The CDR3 runs 16 residues. Per germline, CDR1 SGDLS and CDR2 YYNGEE. CDR3 residues: CASSVGGLGEADTQYF. DNA for the CDR3: TGTGCCAGCAGCGTCGGCGGACTAGGTGAGGCAGATACGCAGTATTTT.

The genes are TRBV20-1 and TRBJ2-3; tentatively, D is TRBD2 (5 bases). The CDR3 extends over 15 amino acids. Germline CDR1 is DFQATT and CDR2 is SNEGSKA (reference sequence). V lost 2 bases and J 5 bases, leaving 17 bases between the germline ends. The CDR3 DNA follows: TGCAGTGCTAGATTGGCGGGCTCTCGTATAGATACGCAGTATTTT. Protein: CSARLAGSRIDTQYF.

The chain is built from TRBV28 and TRBJ2-2, with TRBD2 matching over 7 bases. The J segment lost 0 bases and the V segment lost 3 bases, leaving 7 bases of the junction unmatched. This CDR3 has 17 residues. Germline V gene lookup returns CDR1 MDHEN and CDR2 SYDVKM. The CDR3 DNA follows: TGTGCCAGCAGTTTCCGCGGGACTAAAGCGAACACCGGGGAGCTGTTTTTT. Translated: CASSFRGTKANTGELFF.

The chain employs TRBV6-5 and TRBJ2-1, with 11 nucleotides matching TRBD1. The germline CDR1 and CDR2 sequences are MNHEY and SVGAGI. The V gene end was trimmed by 4 bases and the J gene end by 7 bases; junction bases not matched to a gene: 12. This CDR3 has 17 amino acids. The CDR3 reads CASSSLRGTGGENEQFF. The CDR3 coding sequence is TGTGCCAGCAGTTCCCTGCGGGGGACAGGGGGGGAGAATGAGCAGTTCTTC.

This chain connects TRBV5-5 to TRBJ2-2; 10 positions match TRBD1. The germline gives CDR1 SGHKS, CDR2 YYEKEE (reference sequence). The CDR3 has 17 amino acids. J gave up 6 bases and V 2 bases, and 10 bases lay outside the gene matches. The CDR3 sequence: CASSLLPGQGKSGELFF. DNA of the CDR3: TGTGCCAGCAGCTTACTACCGGGACAGGGGAAATCCGGGGAGCTGTTTTTT.

The chain carries TRBV7-3 and TRBJ2-5; 8 nucleotides align to TRBD1. The CDR3 is made up of 16 amino acids. The V segment lost 5 bases and the J segment 4 bases; nucleotides outside the gene matches: 12. Germline V gives CDR1 SGHTA, CDR2 FQGTGA. CDR3 in DNA: TGTGCCAGCAGCCTCTCTGGGGGACAGGTAGCAGAGACCCAGTACTTC. This codes for CASSLSGGQVAETQYF.

V and J are TRBV7-2 and TRBJ1-1; D is possibly TRBD1 (6 bases). The CDR3 covers 15 residues. In germline, CDR1 is SGHTA, CDR2 FQGNSA. With 3 bases removed from V and 4 bases from J, the gap between germline ends came to 15 bases. This CDR3 is CASSFTGYGGTEAFF. The CDR3 DNA sequence: TGTGCCAGCAGCTTTACAGGGTACGGGGGCACTGAAGCTTTCTTT. The variable domain in full, with the rest retrieved from reference TRBV7-2 and TRBJ1-1, is GAGVSQSPSNKVTEKGKDVELRCDPISGHTALYWYRQSLGQGLEFLIYFQGNSAPDKSGLPSDRFSAERTGGSVSTLTIQRTQQEDSAVYLCASSFTGYGGTEAFFGQGTRLTVV.

The chain joins TRBV12-3 or TRBV12-4 to TRBJ1-5; D ambiguous. Trimming removed 3 bases from V and 2 bases from J, with 8 bases in between. The CDR3 is made up of 14 amino acids. CDR3 loop: CASSFAQGNQPQHF. The CDR3 coding sequence is TGTGCCAGCAGTTTCGCGCAGGGCAATCAGCCCCAGCATTTT.

The V gene is TRBV18, the J gene TRBJ1-4; D possibly corresponds to TRBD1 (5 bases). The germline V and J ends were trimmed by 3 bases and 7 bases, with 15 bases remaining between them. The CDR3 extends over 15 amino acids. CDR1 is KGHSH and CDR2 is LQKENI in the germline V gene. Written as DNA, the CDR3 is TGTGCCAGCTCACCGGGGACCCTGATAGGTGAAAAACTGTTTTTT. It encodes CASSPGTLIGEKLFF.

This chain joins TRBV24-1 and TRBJ2-7; 8 bases are shared with TRBD1. Per germline, CDR1 KGHDR and CDR2 SFDVKD. There are 15 residues in the CDR3. The V segment lost 4 bases and the J segment 4 bases; nucleotides outside the gene matches: 8. CDR3 amino acids: CATSDAADRGYEQYF. The DNA of the CDR3 is TGTGCCACCAGTGACGCAGCCGACAGGGGTTACGAGCAGTACTTC.

The rearrangement uses TRBV4-2 and TRBJ1-2; unclear D gene. Germline values: CDR1 LGHNA, CDR2 YNFKEQ. The V gene lost 1 base and the J gene lost 2 bases, with 14 bases spanning the gap. This CDR3 is 16 amino acids long. The CDR3, as DNA: TGTGCCAGCAGCCAAGCCAGCTACCTAGCCAACTATGGCTACACCTTC. Residues: CASSQASYLANYGYTF.

This clonotype was found a few times. This chain joins TRBV24-1 and TRBJ1-5; maybe TRBD1 (5 bases). CDR3 size: 15 residues. Trimming took 9 bases from V and 4 from J, leaving 18 bases between them. Germline V gene sequence: CDR1 KGHDR, CDR2 SFDVKD. CDR3 nucleotides: TGTGCCACCCCACCAGGAAGGAGGGGTAATCAGCCCCAGCATTTT. This translates into CATPPGRRGNQPQHF.

The CDR3 DNA sequence: TGTGCCAGCTCACCAAAGGGACAGGGTGCAACTAATGAAAAACTGTTTTTT. Protein sequence: CASSPKGQGATNEKLFF. This chain links TRBV18 with TRBJ1-4, with 9 bases fitting TRBD1. The CDR3 loop spans 17 amino acids. The ends lost 2 bases at V and 0 bases at J; junction bases unmatched: 4. Per the germline V gene, CDR1 is KGHSH and CDR2 is LQKENI.

The sample holds one count of this clonotype. The chain uses TRBV12-3 or TRBV12-4 and TRBJ1-5; D is possibly TRBD1 (5 bases). V lost 1 base to trimming and J lost 5 bases, with 12 bases between them. The CDR3 is made up of 15 amino acids. The CDR3 bases are TGTGCCAGCAGTTTAGTTTGGGGGTCCCATCAGCCCCAGCATTTT. Its protein is CASSLVWGSHQPQHF.

There are a few counts of this clonotype. The rearrangement uses TRBV12-3 or TRBV12-4 and TRBJ1-2; a possible D gene is TRBD1 (6 bases). Trimming cost V 4 bases and J 4 bases, with 10 bases left between them. This CDR3 contains 13 residues. This chain's CDR3 is CASSSDRTYGYTF. For the CDR3, the DNA is TGTGCCAGCAGTTCCGACAGGACCTATGGCTACACCTTC.